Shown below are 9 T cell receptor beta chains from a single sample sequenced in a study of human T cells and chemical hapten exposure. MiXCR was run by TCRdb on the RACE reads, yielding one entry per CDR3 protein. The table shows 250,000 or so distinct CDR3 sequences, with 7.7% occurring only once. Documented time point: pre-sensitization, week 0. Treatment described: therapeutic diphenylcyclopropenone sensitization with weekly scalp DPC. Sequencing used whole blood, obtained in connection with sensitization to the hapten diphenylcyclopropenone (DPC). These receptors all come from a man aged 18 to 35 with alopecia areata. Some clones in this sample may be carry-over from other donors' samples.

CDR3 nucleotides: TGTGCCACCCGCGGGTCCTATAATTCACCCCTCCACTTT. This gives the protein CATRGSYNSPLHF. This chain joins TRBV7-2 and TRBJ1-6; D uncertain. Germline CDR1 SGHTA, CDR2 FQGNSA. With 10 bases removed from V and 1 base from J, the gap between germline ends came to 8 bases. The CDR3 contains 13 residues.

The CDR3 here is CSARAPSGVSDTQYF. CDR3 DNA sequence: TGCAGTGCTAGGGCCCCTAGCGGGGTTTCAGATACGCAGTATTTT. V and J are TRBV20-1 and TRBJ2-3; 9 nucleotides match TRBD2. This CDR3 region has 15 residues. The junction had 8 bases not matched to a gene; V was cut back by 3 bases and J by 4 bases. The germline V gene has CDR1 DFQATT and CDR2 SNEGSKA (reference sequence).

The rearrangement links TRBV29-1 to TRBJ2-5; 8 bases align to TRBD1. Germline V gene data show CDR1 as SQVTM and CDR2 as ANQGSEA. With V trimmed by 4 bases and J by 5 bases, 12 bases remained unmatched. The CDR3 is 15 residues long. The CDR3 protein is CSVVRSDRAVETQYF. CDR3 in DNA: TGCAGCGTTGTTCGATCGGACAGGGCGGTCGAGACCCAGTACTTC.

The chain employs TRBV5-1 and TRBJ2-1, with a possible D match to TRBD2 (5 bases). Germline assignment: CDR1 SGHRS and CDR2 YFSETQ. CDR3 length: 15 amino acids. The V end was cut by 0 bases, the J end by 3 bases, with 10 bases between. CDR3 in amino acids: CASSLAGGYYNEQFF. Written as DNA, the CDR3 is TGCGCCAGCAGCTTGGCGGGCGGGTACTACAATGAGCAGTTCTTC.

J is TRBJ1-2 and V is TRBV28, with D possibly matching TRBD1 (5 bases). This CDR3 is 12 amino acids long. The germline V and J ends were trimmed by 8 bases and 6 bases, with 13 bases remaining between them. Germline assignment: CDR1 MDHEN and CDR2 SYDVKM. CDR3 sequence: CASLAGGDGYTF. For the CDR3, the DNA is TGTGCCAGCCTGGCGGGAGGGGATGGCTACACCTTC.

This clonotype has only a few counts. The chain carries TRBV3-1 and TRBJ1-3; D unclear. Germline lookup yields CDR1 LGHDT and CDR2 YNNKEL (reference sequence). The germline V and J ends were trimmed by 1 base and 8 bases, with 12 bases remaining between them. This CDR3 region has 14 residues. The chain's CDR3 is CASSQVVRAHTIYF. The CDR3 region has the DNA TGTGCCAGCAGCCAAGTAGTAAGAGCACACACCATATATTTT.

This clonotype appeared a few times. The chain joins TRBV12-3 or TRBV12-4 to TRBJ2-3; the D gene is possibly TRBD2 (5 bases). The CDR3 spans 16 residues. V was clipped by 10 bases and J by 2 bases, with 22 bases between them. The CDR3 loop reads CATTLGGLGHTDTQYF. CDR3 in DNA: TGTGCCACTACCCTCGGCGGGCTCGGCCACACAGATACGCAGTATTTT.

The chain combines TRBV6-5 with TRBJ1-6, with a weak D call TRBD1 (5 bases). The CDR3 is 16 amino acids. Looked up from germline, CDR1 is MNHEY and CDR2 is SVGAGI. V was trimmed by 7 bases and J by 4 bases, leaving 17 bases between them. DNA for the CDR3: TGTGCCAGCACCTACGCTGGGACGGGGTATAATTCACCCCTCCACTTT. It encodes CASTYAGTGYNSPLHF.

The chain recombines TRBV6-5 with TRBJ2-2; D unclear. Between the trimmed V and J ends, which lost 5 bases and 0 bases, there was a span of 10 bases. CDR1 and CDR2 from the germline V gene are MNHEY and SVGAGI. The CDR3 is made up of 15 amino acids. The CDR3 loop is CASSVVRANTGELFF. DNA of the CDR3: TGTGCCAGCAGTGTAGTCAGAGCGAACACCGGGGAGCTGTTTTTT.